A single sample gave rise to the 19 T cell receptor beta chains below, sequenced in a study of shared clonotypes between healthy human individuals. Some clones are missing from TCRdb's copy, which holds only in-frame ones; the method was immunoSEQ multiplex PCR. The data show 2 million to 2.5 million clones, roughly 93% seen once. The sample comprised naive CD4+ T cells from PBMCs. Documented subset: CD45RA+ positively selected. The receptors were gathered from a man in his late teens or twenties in good health. Some clones in this sample may be carry-over from other donors' samples.

The genes are TRBV7-2 and TRBJ2-5; 8 nucleotides match TRBD1. V dropped 0 bases and J dropped 4; count of bases not matched to a gene: 1. CDR3 length: 14 residues. Germline V gene lookup returns CDR1 SGHTA and CDR2 FQGNSA. Here the CDR3 DNA reads TGTGCCAGCAGCTTAGCGACAGGGGTAGAGACCCAGTACTTC. Its protein product is CASSLATGVETQYF.

This clone has only a few counts. The gene calls are TRBV15 and TRBJ1-5; D not certain. CDR3 size: 14 residues. Germline loops: CDR1 LNHNV, CDR2 YYDKDF (reference sequence). Trimming cost V 0 bases and J 6 bases, with 9 bases left between them. CDR3 in amino acids: CATSREVRGQPQHF. Here the CDR3 DNA reads TGTGCCACCAGCAGAGAAGTCCGAGGTCAGCCCCAGCATTTT.

V gene TRBV5-1 combines with J gene TRBJ1-1, with D unclear. V dropped 7 bases and J dropped 3 bases, with 28 bases sitting between them. This CDR3 is 18 amino acids long. Germline V CDR1 and CDR2: SGHRS, YFSETQ. CDR3 residues: CASFSTSGVYPTDTEAFF. The CDR3 DNA reads as TGCGCCAGCTTTTCTACCTCAGGAGTATATCCGACGGACACTGAAGCTTTCTTT.

The chain uses TRBV14 and TRBJ1-1; D is undetermined. CDR3 size: 14 residues. The V end was cut by 4 bases, the J end by 1 base, with 10 bases between. The germline V gene encodes CDR1 SGHDN and CDR2 FVKESK. For the CDR3, the DNA is TGTGCCAGCAGCCTCTTGGGAGGGAACACTGAAGCTTTCTTT. Translating it yields CASSLLGGNTEAFF.

The chain is built from TRBV7-9 and TRBJ1-1, with 12 nucleotides matching TRBD1. Germline V gives CDR1 SEHNR, CDR2 FQNEAQ (reference sequence). This CDR3 is built from 18 residues. V was clipped by 6 bases and J by 1 base; unmatched bases: 12. Here the CDR3 reads CASSSTLRDRGRNTEAFF. DNA for the CDR3: TGTGCCAGCAGTTCGACACTCCGGGACAGGGGGCGGAACACTGAAGCTTTCTTT.

The V gene is TRBV5-4, the J gene TRBJ2-5; 7 bases agree with TRBD2. This CDR3 is 15 amino acids long. CDR1 SGHNT and CDR2 YYREEE come from the germline V gene (reference sequence). V dropped 8 bases and J dropped 5; count of bases not matched to a gene: 15. The chain's CDR3 is CASTQDSGMSETQYF. The CDR3 DNA is TGTGCCAGTACCCAAGACAGCGGGATGTCGGAGACCCAGTACTTC.

The chain is built from TRBV9 and TRBJ2-1; 8 bases map to TRBD2. The CDR3 has 16 residues. Germline V CDR1 and CDR2: SGDLS, YYNGEE. V gave up 0 bases and J gave up 9 bases; unmatched junction bases: 11. The CDR3 region is CASSVVMSGSRVEQFF. CDR3 DNA sequence: TGTGCCAGCAGCGTAGTTATGAGCGGGAGTCGCGTTGAGCAGTTCTTC.

V usage is TRBV11-2 and J usage is TRBJ2-5, with D possibly TRBD1 on 5 matching bases. The germline gives CDR1 SGHAT, CDR2 FQNNGV. Trimming pared 1 base from V and 5 bases from J, leaving 20 bases between. This CDR3 has 17 residues. CDR3 DNA: TGTGCCAGCAGCTTAGTCCCTGTAGGGGTCCACGCGGAGACCCAGTACTTC. It yields the protein CASSLVPVGVHAETQYF.

This chain links TRBV6-5 with TRBJ2-5; D is undetermined. V dropped 4 bases and J dropped 0 bases, with 9 bases sitting between them. Germline CDR1 reads MNHEY; CDR2 reads SVGAGI. The length of the CDR3 is 14 residues. CDR3 region: CASSSTLYQETQYF. DNA for the CDR3: TGTGCCAGCAGTTCGACATTGTACCAAGAGACCCAGTACTTC.

V gene TRBV11-2 combines with J gene TRBJ2-7; D is possibly TRBD1 (5 bases). V lost 2 bases and J lost 5, with 13 bases in between. CDR3 length: 14 residues. The germline V gene has CDR1 SGHAT and CDR2 FQNNGV. The CDR3 sequence is CASSLLARVHEQYF. The DNA for the CDR3 is TGTGCCAGCAGCTTACTGGCCAGGGTCCACGAGCAGTACTTC.

A few counts support this clone. The chain links TRBV7-9 to TRBJ1-1; D is unresolved. The length of the CDR3 is 12 residues. Between the trimmed V and J ends, which lost 3 bases and 5 bases, there was a span of 7 bases. Germline-derived CDR1 and CDR2 are SEHNR and FQNEAQ (reference sequence). CDR3 region: CASSFAGTEAFF. CDR3 coding DNA: TGTGCCAGCAGCTTTGCAGGAACTGAAGCTTTCTTT.

The V and J genes are TRBV18 and TRBJ2-2, with D unclear. The CDR3 consists of 15 residues. Trimming stripped 3 bases from V and 1 base from J, with 9 bases between. CDR1 is KGHSH, CDR2 LQKENI, per germline. CDR3 residues: CASSPRPLNTGELFF. Here the CDR3 DNA reads TGTGCCAGCTCACCGAGGCCACTGAACACCGGGGAGCTGTTTTTT.

This chain uses TRBV30 with TRBJ1-1; 8 positions agree with TRBD1. After removal of 2 bases from V and 3 bases from J, the junction contained 8 bases not matched to a gene. Germline V gives CDR1 GTSNPN, CDR2 SVGIG (reference sequence). The CDR3 runs 15 residues. CDR3 nucleotides: TGTGCCTGGAGTAGAACCGGACAGGGAGACACTGAAGCTTTCTTT. It translates to CAWSRTGQGDTEAFF.

The V and J genes are TRBV10-3 and TRBJ1-1; D may be TRBD1 (6 bases). The V gene lost 0 bases and the J gene lost 7 bases, with 9 bases spanning the gap. This CDR3 region has 13 residues. Germline lookup yields CDR1 ENHRY and CDR2 SYGVKD. The CDR3 is CAISESGGGEAFF. The CDR3 DNA reads as TGTGCCATCAGTGAGTCTGGAGGGGGTGAAGCTTTCTTT.

This chain links TRBV9 with TRBJ2-7; 8 positions agree with TRBD2. CDR1 is SGDLS, CDR2 YYNGEE, per germline. CDR3 length: 15 amino acids. V lost 2 bases to trimming and J lost 2 bases; unmatched junction nucleotides: 6. The CDR3 spells CASSVRSGRTYEQYF. DNA of the CDR3: TGTGCCAGCAGCGTCAGGAGCGGGAGAACCTACGAGCAGTACTTC.

The V gene is TRBV6-1, the J gene TRBJ2-6, with D hard to call. Germline assignment: CDR1 MNHNS and CDR2 SASEGT. CDR3 length equals 13 residues. Trimming removed 10 bases from V and 9 bases from J, with 16 bases in between. The CDR3 coding sequence is TGTGCCACCTCCAAAAGCCTAGACAACGTCCTGACTTTC. It translates to CATSKSLDNVLTF.

V gene TRBV5-1 combines with J gene TRBJ1-1; 7 bases agree with TRBD1. With V trimmed by 7 bases and J by 5 bases, 8 bases remained unmatched. Germline CDR1 is SGHRS and CDR2 is YFSETQ. The CDR3 is 13 amino acids. CDR3 amino acids: CASAWTGQTEAFF. In DNA form, the CDR3 reads TGCGCCAGCGCCTGGACAGGCCAGACTGAAGCTTTCTTT.

V and J are TRBV10-3 and TRBJ2-7, with 7 bases that match TRBD1. The J segment lost 0 bases and the V segment lost 11 bases, leaving 7 bases of the junction unmatched. The length of the CDR3 is 13 residues. Per the germline V gene, CDR1 is ENHRY and CDR2 is SYGVKD. CDR3 sequence: CASSGTASYEQYF. As DNA, the CDR3 is TGTGCCTCCTCCGGGACAGCCTCCTACGAGCAGTACTTC.

The chain employs TRBV5-1 and TRBJ2-2; D unclear. V was trimmed by 3 bases and J by 1 base, leaving 4 bases between them. CDR3 length: 13 residues. Germline V CDR1 and CDR2: SGHRS, YFSETQ. This chain's CDR3 is CASSSENTGELFF. Written as DNA, the CDR3 is TGCGCCAGCAGCTCAGAGAACACCGGGGAGCTGTTTTTT.